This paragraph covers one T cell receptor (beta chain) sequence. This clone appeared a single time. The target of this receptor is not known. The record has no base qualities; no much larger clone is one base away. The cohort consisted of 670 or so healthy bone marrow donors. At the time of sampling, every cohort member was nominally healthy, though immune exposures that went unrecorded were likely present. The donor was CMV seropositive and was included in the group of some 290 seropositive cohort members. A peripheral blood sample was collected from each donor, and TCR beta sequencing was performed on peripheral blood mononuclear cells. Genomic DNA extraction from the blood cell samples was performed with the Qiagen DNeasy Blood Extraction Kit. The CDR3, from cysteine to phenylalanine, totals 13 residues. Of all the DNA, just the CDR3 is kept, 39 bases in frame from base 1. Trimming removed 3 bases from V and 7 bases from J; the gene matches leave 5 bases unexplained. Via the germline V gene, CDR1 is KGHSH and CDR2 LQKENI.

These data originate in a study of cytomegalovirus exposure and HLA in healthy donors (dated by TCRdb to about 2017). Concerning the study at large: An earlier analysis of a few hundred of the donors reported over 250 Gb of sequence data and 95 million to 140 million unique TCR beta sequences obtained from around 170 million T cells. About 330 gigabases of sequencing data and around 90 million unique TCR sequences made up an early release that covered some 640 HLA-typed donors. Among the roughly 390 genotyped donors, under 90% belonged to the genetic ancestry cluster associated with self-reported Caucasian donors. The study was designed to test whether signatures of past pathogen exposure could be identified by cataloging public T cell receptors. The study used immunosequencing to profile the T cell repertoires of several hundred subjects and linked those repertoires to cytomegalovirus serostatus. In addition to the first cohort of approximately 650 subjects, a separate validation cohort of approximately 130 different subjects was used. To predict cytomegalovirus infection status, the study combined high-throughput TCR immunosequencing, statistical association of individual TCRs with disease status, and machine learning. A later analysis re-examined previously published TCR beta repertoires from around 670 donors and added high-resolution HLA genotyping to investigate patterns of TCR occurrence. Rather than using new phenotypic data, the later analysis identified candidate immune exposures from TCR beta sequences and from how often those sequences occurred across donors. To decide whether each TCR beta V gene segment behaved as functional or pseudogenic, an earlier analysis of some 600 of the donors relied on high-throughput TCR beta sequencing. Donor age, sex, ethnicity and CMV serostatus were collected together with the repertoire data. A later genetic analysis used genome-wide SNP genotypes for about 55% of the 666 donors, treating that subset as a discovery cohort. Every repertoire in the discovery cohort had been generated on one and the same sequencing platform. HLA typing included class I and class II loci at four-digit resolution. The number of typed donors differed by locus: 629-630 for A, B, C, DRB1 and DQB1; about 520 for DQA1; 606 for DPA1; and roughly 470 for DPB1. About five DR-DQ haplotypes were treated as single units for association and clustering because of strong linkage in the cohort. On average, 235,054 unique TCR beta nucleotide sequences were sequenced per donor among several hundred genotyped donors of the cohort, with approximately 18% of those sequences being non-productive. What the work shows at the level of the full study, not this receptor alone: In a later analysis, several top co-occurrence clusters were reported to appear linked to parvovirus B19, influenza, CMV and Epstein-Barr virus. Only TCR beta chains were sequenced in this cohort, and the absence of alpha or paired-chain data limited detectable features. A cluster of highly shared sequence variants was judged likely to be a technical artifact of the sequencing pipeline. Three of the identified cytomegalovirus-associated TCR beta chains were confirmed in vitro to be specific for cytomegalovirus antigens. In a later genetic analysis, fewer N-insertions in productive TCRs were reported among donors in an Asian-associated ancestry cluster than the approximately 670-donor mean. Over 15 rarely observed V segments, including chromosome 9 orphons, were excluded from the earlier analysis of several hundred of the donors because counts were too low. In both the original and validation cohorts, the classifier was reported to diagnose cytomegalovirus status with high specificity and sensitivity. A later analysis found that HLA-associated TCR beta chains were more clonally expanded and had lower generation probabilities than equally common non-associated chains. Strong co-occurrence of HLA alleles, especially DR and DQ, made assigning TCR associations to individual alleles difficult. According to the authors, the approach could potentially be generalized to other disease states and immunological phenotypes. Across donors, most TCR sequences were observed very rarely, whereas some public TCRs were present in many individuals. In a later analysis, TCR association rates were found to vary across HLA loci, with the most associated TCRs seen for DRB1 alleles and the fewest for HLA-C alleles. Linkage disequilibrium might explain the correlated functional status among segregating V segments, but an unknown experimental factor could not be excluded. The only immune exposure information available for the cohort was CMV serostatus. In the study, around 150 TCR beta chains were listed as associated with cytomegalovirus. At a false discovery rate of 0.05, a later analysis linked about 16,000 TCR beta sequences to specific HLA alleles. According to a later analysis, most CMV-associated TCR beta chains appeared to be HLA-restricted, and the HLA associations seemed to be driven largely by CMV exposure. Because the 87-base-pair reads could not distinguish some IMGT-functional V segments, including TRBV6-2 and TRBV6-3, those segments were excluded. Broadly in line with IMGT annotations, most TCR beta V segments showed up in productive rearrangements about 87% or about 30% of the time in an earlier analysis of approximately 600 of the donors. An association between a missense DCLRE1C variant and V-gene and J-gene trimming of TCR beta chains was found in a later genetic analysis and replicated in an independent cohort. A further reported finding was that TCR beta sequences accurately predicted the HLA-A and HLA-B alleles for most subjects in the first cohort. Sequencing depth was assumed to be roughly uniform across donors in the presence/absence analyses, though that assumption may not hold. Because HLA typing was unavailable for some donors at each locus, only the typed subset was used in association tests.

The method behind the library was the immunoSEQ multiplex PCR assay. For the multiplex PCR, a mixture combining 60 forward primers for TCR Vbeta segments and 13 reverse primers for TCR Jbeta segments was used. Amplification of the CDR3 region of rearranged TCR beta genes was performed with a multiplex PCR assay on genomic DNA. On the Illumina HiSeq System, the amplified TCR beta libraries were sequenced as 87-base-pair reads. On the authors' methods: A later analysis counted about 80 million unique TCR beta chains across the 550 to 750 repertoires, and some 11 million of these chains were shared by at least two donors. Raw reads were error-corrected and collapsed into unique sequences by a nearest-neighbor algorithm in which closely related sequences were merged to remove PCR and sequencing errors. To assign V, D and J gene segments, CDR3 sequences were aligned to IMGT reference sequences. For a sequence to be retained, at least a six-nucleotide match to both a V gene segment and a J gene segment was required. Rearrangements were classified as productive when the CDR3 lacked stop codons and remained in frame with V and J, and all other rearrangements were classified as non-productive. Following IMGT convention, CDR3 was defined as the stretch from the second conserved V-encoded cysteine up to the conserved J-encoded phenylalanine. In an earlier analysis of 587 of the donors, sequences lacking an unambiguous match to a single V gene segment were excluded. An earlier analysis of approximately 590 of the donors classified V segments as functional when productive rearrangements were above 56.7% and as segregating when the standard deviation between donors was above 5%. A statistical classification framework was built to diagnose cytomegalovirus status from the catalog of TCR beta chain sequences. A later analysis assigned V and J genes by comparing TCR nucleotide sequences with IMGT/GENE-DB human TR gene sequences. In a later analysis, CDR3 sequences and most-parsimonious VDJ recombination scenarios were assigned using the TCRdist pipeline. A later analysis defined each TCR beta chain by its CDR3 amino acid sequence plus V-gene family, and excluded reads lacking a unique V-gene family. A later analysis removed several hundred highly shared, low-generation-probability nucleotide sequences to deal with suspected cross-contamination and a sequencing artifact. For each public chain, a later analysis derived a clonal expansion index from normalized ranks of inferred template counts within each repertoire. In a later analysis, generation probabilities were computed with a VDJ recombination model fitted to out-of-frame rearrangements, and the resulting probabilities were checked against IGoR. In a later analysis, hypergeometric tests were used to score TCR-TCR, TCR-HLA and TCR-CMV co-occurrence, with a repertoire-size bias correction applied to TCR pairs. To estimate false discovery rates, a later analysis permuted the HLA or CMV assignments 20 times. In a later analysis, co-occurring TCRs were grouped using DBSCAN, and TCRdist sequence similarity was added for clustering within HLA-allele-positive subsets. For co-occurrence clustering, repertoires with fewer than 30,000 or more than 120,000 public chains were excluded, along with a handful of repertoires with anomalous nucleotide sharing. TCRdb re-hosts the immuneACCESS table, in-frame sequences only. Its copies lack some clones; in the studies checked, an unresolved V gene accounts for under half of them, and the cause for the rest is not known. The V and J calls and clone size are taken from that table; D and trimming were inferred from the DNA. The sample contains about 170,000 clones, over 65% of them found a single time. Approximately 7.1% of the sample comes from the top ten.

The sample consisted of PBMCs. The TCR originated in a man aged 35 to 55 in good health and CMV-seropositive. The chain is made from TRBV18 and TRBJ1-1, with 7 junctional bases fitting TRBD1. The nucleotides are TGTGCCAGCTCACCTCCGGGACAGCTTGAAGCTTTCTTT. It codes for CASSPPGQLEAFF.